This TCR beta chain stems from a study of cytomegalovirus exposure and HLA in healthy donors. Overall study findings and caveats: Donors belonging to an Asian-associated ancestry cluster reportedly showed fewer N-insertions in productive TCRs than the roughly 670-donor mean, according to what a later analysis found.

The CDR3 is 16 amino acids. Germline V gene lookup returns CDR1 MDHEN and CDR2 SYDVKM. With respect to this clone: No antigen is known for it.

Amplification used 60 Vbeta primers and 13 Jbeta primers. Profiling relied on immunoSEQ multiplex PCR, and the TCRdb table lists in-frame clones only, not all of them. This sample contains 55,000 to 75,000 clones. V is TRBV28 and J is TRBJ2-5; a possible D gene is TRBD1 (6 bases). The better agreement between TRBJ2-7 and the DNA end casts doubt on the J call. This sequence originates from a male donor in good health and CMV-seronegative. The specimen sequenced was PBMCs. The CDR3 region has the DNA TGTGCCAGCAGCCGCCCAGGACAGACGAGCTCCTACGAGCAGTACTTC. It yields the protein CASSRPGQTSSYEQYF.